The 23 T cell receptor beta chains listed next were all sequenced from one sample in a study of blood T cell repertoires in COVID-19. Assay used: immunoSEQ multiplex PCR; TCRdb lists only in-frame clones, some missing. The top ten clones hold approximately 2.5% of a sample with around 300,000 clones, around 86% of them seen once. Specimen: PBMCs or T cells enriched from blood (not recorded which). The receptors shown here come from a woman under 30 who had recovered from COVID-19.

This chain connects TRBV11-2 to TRBJ2-1; possibly TRBD1 for D (5 bases). V lost 10 bases, J lost 9 bases, and 22 bases lay in between. The CDR3 runs 14 residues. Looked up from germline, CDR1 is SGHAT and CDR2 is FQNNGV. The CDR3 DNA is TGTGCCACCTCGAAGGGGCTACCCCACGGTGAGCAGTTCTTC. Its translation: CATSKGLPHGEQFF.

The J gene is TRBJ1-1, the V gene TRBV9, with no clear D. Trimming cost V 0 bases and J 1 base, with 13 bases left between them. The germline V gene encodes CDR1 SGDLS and CDR2 YYNGEE. The CDR3 has 16 residues. The CDR3 nucleotides are TGTGCCAGCAGCGTAGAGGATTACAGCTGGAACACTGAAGCTTTCTTT. Translation: CASSVEDYSWNTEAFF.

J is TRBJ2-1 and V is TRBV30; TRBD2 aligns across 16 bases. The CDR3 covers 18 residues. Per the germline V gene, CDR1 is GTSNPN and CDR2 is SVGIG (reference sequence). With V trimmed by 3 bases and J by 3 bases, 8 bases remained unmatched. The CDR3 loop reads CAWRKKGLAGGYYNEQFF. CDR3 coding DNA: TGTGCCTGGAGGAAGAAGGGACTAGCGGGAGGGTACTACAATGAGCAGTTCTTC.

This chain links TRBV3-1 (or the pseudogene TRBV3-2) with TRBJ1-2; D not certain. V lost 0 bases and J lost 5, with 10 bases in between. Germline CDR1 LGHDT, CDR2 YNNKEL (reference sequence). There are 14 residues in the CDR3. The CDR3 nucleotides read TGTGCCAGCAGCCAAGACCAGCAGAGGTATGGCTACACCTTC. Translation gives CASSQDQQRYGYTF.

The chain has TRBV4-1 and TRBJ1-5; unclear D gene. CDR3 length: 15 amino acids. With 4 bases removed from V and 5 bases from J, the gap between germline ends came to 15 bases. Germline CDR1 is MGHRA and CDR2 is YSYEKL. CDR3 bases: TGCGCCAGCAGCCCGACACCGGAGGGCCATCAGCCCCAGCATTTT. Translated: CASSPTPEGHQPQHF.

This chain joins TRBV6-2 or TRBV6-3 and TRBJ1-2; 7 bases are a match to TRBD1. Per germline, CDR1 MNHEY and CDR2 SVGEGT. V was clipped by 4 bases and J by 6 bases; unmatched bases: 11. There are 15 residues in the CDR3. CDR3 coding DNA: TGTGCCAGCAGTTGGGCCGGGGACAGTATCGATGGCTACACCTTC. Encoded protein: CASSWAGDSIDGYTF.

The chain uses TRBV19 and TRBJ2-1; TRBD2 aligns across 7 bases. The CDR3 spans 14 residues. Per germline, CDR1 LNHDA and CDR2 SQIVND (reference sequence). J was trimmed by 8 bases and V by 5 bases; bases with no gene match: 9. The CDR3 DNA is TGTGCCAGTAGTCCCGCCGGGGGGAACTATGAGCAGTTCTTC. Translated: CASSPAGGNYEQFF.

The CDR3: CASSPRAYEQYF. CDR3 coding DNA: TGTGCCAGCAGCCCGAGGGCCTACGAGCAGTACTTC. The V and J genes are TRBV13 and TRBJ2-7, with D possibly TRBD2 on 5 matching bases. Trimming shortened V by 5 bases and J by 2 bases, and 7 bases separated the two germline ends. Germline V CDR1 and CDR2: PRHDT, FYEKMQ (reference sequence). This CDR3 region has 12 residues.

This clone was recorded once. CDR3 nucleotide sequence: TGTGCCACCACCCGGACTCCGAACACTGAAGCTTTCTTT. Translation: CATTRTPNTEAFF. The chain employs TRBV3-1 (or the pseudogene TRBV3-2) and TRBJ1-1; D call uncertain. The CDR3 length is 13 residues. Trimming cost V 10 bases and J 1 base, with 13 bases left between them. Germline V lookup: CDR1 LGHDT, CDR2 YNNKEL (reference sequence).

The CDR3 nucleotides are TGCAGCGTTGCTCTCTCGGGGGAAGAGACCCAGTACTTC. Encoded protein: CSVALSGEETQYF. The rearrangement joins TRBV29-1 to TRBJ2-5, with a possible D match to TRBD2 (6 bases). CDR1 and CDR2 (germline): SQVTM, ANQGSEA. The CDR3 is made up of 13 amino acids. V dropped 4 bases and J dropped 3 bases, with 12 bases sitting between them.

CDR3 residues: CASSRSSGGYNEQFF. The DNA for the CDR3 is TGTGCCAGCTCACGATCTAGCGGGGGCTACAATGAGCAGTTCTTC. The chain recombines TRBV18 with TRBJ2-1; 10 bases align to TRBD2. CDR3 length: 15 residues. The germline CDR1 and CDR2 sequences are KGHSH and LQKENI. V shed 4 bases, J shed 3 bases, and the junction held 3 bases outside the gene matches.

V gene TRBV5-4 combines with J gene TRBJ2-3; 13 nucleotides align to TRBD2. Germline V gives CDR1 SGHNT, CDR2 YYREEE (reference sequence). This CDR3 region has 15 residues. Trimming took 4 bases from V and 5 from J; bases not matched to a gene: 4. CDR3 protein: CASSPLAGGRDTQYF. The DNA for the CDR3 is TGTGCCAGCAGCCCACTAGCGGGGGGGCGAGATACGCAGTATTTT.

This chain connects TRBV21-1 to TRBJ1-6; the D call in the table, TRBD1, was not verified against the DNA. TRBV21-1 is shown as a pseudogene. CDR3 length: 17 residues. CDR3 amino acids: CASSPRQERSYNSPLHF. The CDR3 DNA is TGTGCCAGCAGCCCCCGACAGGAACGCTCCTATAATTCACCCCTCCACTTT.

CDR3 sequence (DNA): TGTGCCTCTCCGTTGACATCTGGGCATCAGCCCCAGCATTTT. This sequence encodes CASPLTSGHQPQHF. This rearrangement joins TRBV15 to TRBJ1-5; D not resolved. Per germline, CDR1 LNHNV and CDR2 YYDKDF (reference sequence). V lost 11 bases and J 5 bases, leaving 19 bases between the germline ends. The CDR3 has 14 residues.

This rearrangement joins TRBV5-4 to TRBJ2-7; possibly TRBD2 for D (6 bases). The CDR3 consists of 14 residues. V lost 4 bases, J lost 6 bases, and 17 bases lay in between. Germline lookup yields CDR1 SGHNT and CDR2 YYREEE (reference sequence). The DNA for the CDR3 is TGTGCCAGCAGCAACGAACTAGCCTCCGTCGAGCAGTACTTC. Translation: CASSNELASVEQYF. Full variable domain (rest looked up from reference TRBV5-4 and TRBJ2-7): ETGVTQSPTHLIKTRGQQVTLRCSSQSGHNTVSWYQQALGQGPQFIFQYYREEENGRGNFPPRFSGLQFPNYSSELNVNALELDDSALYLCASSNELASVEQYFGPGTRLTVT.

This clone was observed a few times. This chain connects TRBV2 to TRBJ2-1, with D perhaps matching TRBD2 (6 bases). This CDR3 spans 13 amino acids. V shed 6 bases and J shed 3 bases, with 9 bases lying between them. Germline lookup yields CDR1 SNHLY and CDR2 FYNNEI. CDR3 sequence (DNA): TGTGCCAGCAGGTGGCGGGACTACAATGAGCAGTTCTTC. Amino acid sequence: CASRWRDYNEQFF.

The rearrangement uses TRBV6-5 and TRBJ2-5, with D unclear. V shed 0 bases and J shed 7 bases, with 12 bases lying between them. This CDR3 spans 14 amino acids. The germline CDR1 and CDR2 sequences are MNHEY and SVGAGI. CDR3: CASSYSESVVTQYF. The CDR3 coding sequence is TGTGCCAGCAGTTACTCGGAGTCGGTTGTGACCCAGTACTTC.

The rearrangement links TRBV19 to TRBJ2-7, with 7 bases lining up with TRBD2. Per germline, CDR1 LNHDA and CDR2 SQIVND (reference sequence). The CDR3 length is 14 residues. With 1 base clipped from V and 7 bases from J, the junction kept 7 bases outside the gene matches. The CDR3 reads CASSIGGSLGEQYF. DNA for the CDR3: TGTGCCAGTAGTATAGGCGGGAGCCTGGGAGAGCAGTACTTC.

The gene calls are TRBV9 and TRBJ1-2, with D hard to call. The CDR3 has 13 amino acids. Germline V gene lookup returns CDR1 SGDLS and CDR2 YYNGEE. Trimming stripped 0 bases from V and 3 bases from J, with 6 bases between. The CDR3 nucleotides read TGTGCCAGCAGCGTAGGCCGAGACTATGGCTACACCTTC. Translation: CASSVGRDYGYTF.

The chain couples TRBV27 to TRBJ1-6; TRBD1 matches at 7 bases. Germline CDR1 and CDR2: MNHEY and SMNVEV (reference sequence). CDR3 size: 14 residues. V was pared by 6 bases and J by 10 bases, with 9 bases of the junction left unmatched. The CDR3: CASSSTGLVSPLHF. The DNA for the CDR3 is TGTGCCAGCAGCTCGACAGGGTTGGTATCACCCCTCCACTTT.

The CDR3 region has the DNA TGTGCCAGCAGTCCCGGACAGGGGTGGGCGGATACGCAGTATTTT. It translates to CASSPGQGWADTQYF. The chain has TRBV27 and TRBJ2-3; 9 bases agree with TRBD1. The junction had 9 bases not matched to a gene; V was cut back by 5 bases and J by 6 bases. CDR1 is MNHEY and CDR2 is SMNVEV in the germline V gene (reference sequence). The CDR3 length is 15 residues.

The chain recombines TRBV14 with TRBJ1-5; D not certain. Germline lookup yields CDR1 SGHDN and CDR2 FVKESK. The V and J ends lost 4 bases and 6 bases respectively, with 19 bases between them. The CDR3 is 16 amino acids. The CDR3 spells CASSRRLILSVQPQHF. The CDR3, as DNA: TGTGCCAGCAGCCGACGACTTATTTTGTCGGTTCAGCCCCAGCATTTT.

This rearrangement joins TRBV6-1 to TRBJ1-2; 7 nucleotides match TRBD1. This CDR3 is built from 15 residues. Trimming took 3 bases from V and 0 from J; bases not matched to a gene: 4. Per germline, CDR1 MNHNS and CDR2 SASEGT. In DNA form, the CDR3 reads TGTGCCAGCAGTGAGGGGACAGAAGCTAACTATGGCTACACCTTC. Protein product: CASSEGTEANYGYTF.